A single sample gave rise to the 3 T cell receptor beta chains below, sequenced in a study of cytomegalovirus exposure and HLA in healthy donors. Researchers ran the PCR with 60 Vbeta and 13 Jbeta primers. Sequencing used immunoSEQ multiplex PCR; TCRdb keeps in-frame clones, though not all of them. Here the sample spans over 100,000 clones, roughly 74% being singletons. The sequenced sample was PBMCs. The receptors come from a male donor in good health and CMV-seronegative.

CDR3 nucleotide sequence: TGTGCCAGCAGCTACACAGGGAGCAATCAGCCCCAGCATTTT. Its protein is CASSYTGSNQPQHF. The V and J genes are TRBV28 and TRBJ1-5; D may be TRBD1 (6 bases). The CDR3 consists of 14 residues. V gave up 6 bases and J gave up 1 base, with 10 bases separating them. Germline CDR1 reads MDHEN; CDR2 reads SYDVKM.

The chain recombines TRBV5-1 with TRBJ2-7; 10 bases match TRBD1. CDR3 size: 16 residues. Germline values: CDR1 SGHRS, CDR2 YFSETQ. V shed 4 bases and J 0 bases; nucleotides not matched to a gene: 7. The CDR3 DNA reads TGCGCCAGCAGCGATCCTCGGACAGGGGGCTCCTACGAGCAGTACTTC. Protein: CASSDPRTGGSYEQYF.

The chain carries TRBV11-3 and TRBJ2-1; TRBD2 agrees at 10 bases. The CDR3 runs 17 residues. V shed 5 bases and J 0 bases; nucleotides not matched to a gene: 7. The germline V gene encodes CDR1 SGHNT and CDR2 YENEEA. DNA of the CDR3: TGTGCCAGCAGCCCCGGACTAGCGGCCTTCTCCTACAATGAGCAGTTCTTC. Translating gives CASSPGLAAFSYNEQFF.